The 19 T cell receptor beta chains below come from one sample, sequenced in a study of Ad26.COV2.S vaccination and SARS-CoV-2 variants. As for treatment: about 20 received Ad26.COV2.S at low or high dose, single or two shots; roughly 5 received placebo; per-sample allocation not given. Collection of the samples took place on day 63 after the first injection of vaccine or placebo. Repertoires were generated with immunoSEQ multiplex PCR, while TCRdb's copy carries only in-frame clones and drops some. The profile shows hundreds of thousands of clones, more than 85% of them singletons. Material: peripheral blood, obtained in a trial of Ad26.COV2.S vaccine versus placebo. The receptors here all came from a person aged 18-60 years who received the Ad26.COV2.S COVID-19 vaccine or a placebo.

For this clone: One junction end does not reproduce the germline sequence, and a read error may be involved. V is TRBV13 and J is TRBJ2-7, with D possibly TRBD1 on 5 matching bases. Germline CDR1 and CDR2: PRHDT and FYEKMQ (reference sequence). The length of the CDR3 is 15 residues. The DNA of the CDR3 is TGTGCCAGCAGCCTAGGCCAGGACAAGACCTACGAGCAGTACTTC. This gives the protein CASSLGQDKTYEQYF. The whole variable domain, filled in from reference TRBV13 and TRBJ2-7, reads AAGVIQSPRHLIKEKRETATLKCYPIPRHDTVYWYQQGPGQDPQFLISFYEKMQSDKGSIPDRFSAQQFSDYHSELNMSSLELGDSALYFCASSLGQDKTYEQYFGPGTRLTVT.

This chain links TRBV7-2 with TRBJ1-1; no firm D call. The CDR3 totals 13 residues. V dropped 8 bases and J dropped 1 base, with 11 bases sitting between them. Germline CDR1 and CDR2: SGHTA and FQGNSA. The CDR3 here is CASRLSPNTEAFF. In nucleotides, the CDR3 is TGTGCCAGCCGCCTAAGTCCGAACACTGAAGCTTTCTTT. Combining the CDR3 with reference TRBV7-2 and TRBJ1-1 gives the whole variable domain GAGVSQSPSNKVTEKGKDVELRCDPISGHTALYWYRQSLGQGLEFLIYFQGNSAPDKSGLPSDRFSAERTGGSVSTLTIQRTQQEDSAVYLCASRLSPNTEAFFGQGTRLTVV.

There are a few counts of this clone. This sequence joins TRBV7-9 and TRBJ1-1, with D tentatively TRBD1 (6 bases). Trimming removed 6 bases at V and 1 base at J, with 12 bases between. The CDR3 extends over 14 amino acids. The V gene's germline CDR1 is SEHNR and CDR2 FQNEAQ (reference sequence). Here the CDR3 reads CASRRQAKNTEAFF. The CDR3 nucleotides are TGTGCCAGCAGAAGACAGGCCAAGAACACTGAAGCTTTCTTT.

This rearrangement joins TRBV6-1 to TRBJ2-6; D uncertain. Trimming pared 2 bases from V and 2 bases from J, leaving 4 bases between. Looked up from germline, CDR1 is MNHNS and CDR2 is SASEGT. CDR3 length: 14 amino acids. The CDR3 reads CASSERAGANVLTF. The CDR3 DNA follows: TGTGCCAGCAGTGAAAGGGCTGGGGCCAACGTCCTGACTTTC.

This sequence joins TRBV4-3 and TRBJ1-2; the D gene is possibly TRBD1 (5 bases). The CDR3 has 15 residues. The V and J ends lost 0 bases and 4 bases respectively, with 12 bases between them. The germline CDR1 and CDR2 sequences are LGHNA and YSLEER. The CDR3 protein is CASSQDGMGRYGYTF. The CDR3 nucleotides are TGCGCCAGCAGCCAAGACGGGATGGGACGCTATGGCTACACCTTC.

This clone appeared a few times. The gene calls are TRBV3-1 (or the pseudogene TRBV3-2) and TRBJ2-1; tentatively, D is TRBD1 (5 bases). Trimming stripped 1 base from V and 5 bases from J, with 12 bases between. Germline V gives CDR1 LGHDT, CDR2 YNNKEL (reference sequence). There are 15 residues in the CDR3. DNA of the CDR3: TGTGCCAGCAGCCAAGTTAGGACAAGCAACAATGAGCAGTTCTTC. Its protein product is CASSQVRTSNNEQFF.

CDR3 region: CASNASGRGNQETQYF. CDR3 bases: TGTGCCAGCAATGCCTCCGGGCGGGGGAACCAAGAGACCCAGTACTTC. The chain links TRBV28 to TRBJ2-5; TRBD2 agrees at 7 bases. The CDR3 totals 16 residues. The V gene end was trimmed by 7 bases and the J gene end by 0 bases; junction bases not matched to a gene: 11. Germline-derived CDR1 and CDR2 are MDHEN and SYDVKM.

With regard to this clone: The junction departs from germline at one end; a sequencing error may be responsible. The gene calls are TRBV15 and TRBJ1-2; no definite D call. From germline, CDR1 is LNHNV and CDR2 YYDKDF (reference sequence). The CDR3 runs to 19 residues. As DNA, the CDR3 is TGTGCCACCAGCAGAGATGGCCCCACTATTCCAGAGGGTAACTATCGCTACACCTTC. Protein sequence: CATSRDGPTIPEGNYRYTF.

J is TRBJ1-5 and V is TRBV7-9; TRBD1 matches at 7 bases. In germline, CDR1 is SEHNR, CDR2 FQNEAQ (reference sequence). The trim removed 5 bases at V and 6 bases at J, leaving 4 bases unmatched. This CDR3 region has 13 residues. CDR3 sequence reads: CASSRQGGQPQHF. As DNA, the CDR3 is TGTGCCAGCAGCAGACAGGGAGGTCAGCCCCAGCATTTT. Using reference TRBV7-9 and TRBJ1-5 for the parts outside the CDR3, the full variable domain is DTGVSQNPRHKITKRGQNVTFRCDPISEHNRLYWYRQTLGQGPEFLTYFQNEAQLEKSRLLSDRFSAERPKGSFSTLEIQRTEQGDSAMYLCASSRQGGQPQHFGDGTRLSIL.

This rearrangement joins TRBV5-1 to TRBJ2-7; D may be TRBD1 (5 bases). With 0 bases removed from V and 3 bases from J, the gap between germline ends came to 10 bases. Germline assignment: CDR1 SGHRS and CDR2 YFSETQ. The CDR3 contains 14 residues. DNA for the CDR3: TGCGCCAGCAGCTTGGCAACAGGAGACTACGAGCAGTACTTC. This codes for CASSLATGDYEQYF.

This clone was observed a single time. The chain links TRBV5-1 to TRBJ1-3; TRBD1 matches 7 bases. Per the germline V gene, CDR1 is SGHRS and CDR2 is YFSETQ. The CDR3 consists of 14 residues. Trimming took 3 bases from V and 2 from J; bases not matched to a gene: 2. The CDR3 DNA follows: TGCGCCAGCAGCTACGGACAGGCTGGAAACACCATATATTTT. It translates to CASSYGQAGNTIYF.

The V gene is TRBV5-1, the J gene TRBJ1-1; TRBD1 agrees at 7 bases. The CDR3 loop spans 14 amino acids. The V gene's germline CDR1 is SGHRS and CDR2 YFSETQ. Unmatched junction bases numbered 9, after V lost 0 bases and J lost 10 bases. CDR3 protein: CASSLDAGGRVAFF. CDR3 bases: TGCGCCAGCAGCTTGGATGCAGGGGGGAGGGTAGCTTTCTTT.

This clone was recorded a few times. The chain has TRBV4-3 and TRBJ2-1, with D unresolved. From germline, CDR1 is LGHNA and CDR2 YSLEER. Deletions cut 1 base from V and 3 bases from J, with 4 bases between. The CDR3 has 13 amino acids. Here the CDR3 reads CASSQVVYNEQFF. The CDR3 bases are TGCGCCAGCAGCCAAGTTGTCTACAATGAGCAGTTCTTC.

The chain combines TRBV19 with TRBJ1-4; D unresolved. The CDR3 length is 13 residues. Trimming pared 1 base from V and 5 bases from J, leaving 5 bases between. Germline V CDR1 and CDR2: LNHDA, SQIVND (reference sequence). As DNA, the CDR3 is TGTGCCAGTAGTATAGGACTAAATGAAAAACTGTTTTTT. Translating it yields CASSIGLNEKLFF.

The rearrangement uses TRBV4-3 and TRBJ2-4; 8 bases match TRBD1. The CDR3 covers 16 residues. Germline V gene sequence: CDR1 LGHNA, CDR2 YSLEER. The V gene end was trimmed by 1 base and the J gene end by 7 bases; junction bases not matched to a gene: 9. This CDR3 reads CASSQATGEDRNIQYF. The CDR3 DNA reads as TGCGCCAGCAGCCAAGCGACAGGGGAAGATCGGAACATTCAGTACTTC.

V is TRBV2 and J is TRBJ2-7; no clear D gene. Germline values: CDR1 SNHLY, CDR2 FYNNEI. Trimming took off 6 bases at V and 2 bases at J, with 8 bases between the two ends. This CDR3 has 12 amino acids. CDR3 in amino acids: CASSPVAYEQYF. CDR3 coding DNA: TGTGCCAGCAGCCCAGTCGCCTACGAGCAGTACTTC. Using reference TRBV2 and TRBJ2-7 for the parts outside the CDR3, the full variable domain is EPEVTQTPSHQVTQMGQEVILRCVPISNHLYFYWYRQILGQKVEFLVSFYNNEISEKSEIFDDQFSVERPDGSNFTLKIRSTKLEDSAMYFCASSPVAYEQYFGPGTRLTVT.

This sequence joins TRBV3-1 (or the pseudogene TRBV3-2) and TRBJ2-5; perhaps TRBD2 as D (6 bases). V was clipped by 1 base and J by 6 bases, with 15 bases between them. The germline CDR1 and CDR2 sequences are LGHDT and YNNKEL (reference sequence). This CDR3 is 15 amino acids long. CDR3 coding DNA: TGTGCCAGCAGCCAAGCCACCGGGAGCTTAAAGACCCAGTACTTC. It codes for CASSQATGSLKTQYF.

The genes are TRBV28 and TRBJ2-7, with D possibly matching TRBD1 (6 bases). Germline CDR1 MDHEN, CDR2 SYDVKM. The V gene lost 4 bases and the J gene lost 5 bases, with 18 bases spanning the gap. The CDR3 totals 15 residues. CDR3 residues: CASSSRGQISNEQYF. In nucleotides, the CDR3 is TGTGCCAGCAGTTCTAGAGGACAGATAAGCAACGAGCAGTACTTC. The full variable domain, its missing parts supplied by reference TRBV28 and TRBJ2-7, is DVKVTQSSRYLVKRTGEKVFLECVQDMDHENMFWYRQDPGLGLRLIYFSYDVKMKEKGDIPEGYSVSREKKERFSLILESASTNQTSMYLCASSSRGQISNEQYFGPGTRLTVT.

The chain combines TRBV7-2 with TRBJ2-1; D could derive from TRBD1 or TRBD2 (5 bases each). This CDR3 spans 16 amino acids. The V end lost 0 bases, the J end lost 0 bases, and 9 bases lay between the germline ends. Per germline, CDR1 SGHTA and CDR2 FQGNSA. The CDR3 coding sequence is TGTGCCAGCAGCTTAGCGGGGACGAGCTCCTACAATGAGCAGTTCTTC. Protein product: CASSLAGTSSYNEQFF.